Listed below are T cell receptor beta chains from one sample, sequenced in a study of beta chain features in type 1 diabetes. Measured with immunoSEQ multiplex PCR; TCRdb has only the in-frame clones, and not every one. Here the sample spans 120,000 to 150,000 clones, 48% being singletons. Sequencing was performed on Tregs from blood. The receptors derive from a man between 18 and 35 years old in good health. Both conserved end residues are part of each CDR3. Each record gives: D gene, V gene, clone size, J gene, CDR3 DNA, CDR3 protein. A D gene is named only where the DNA matches it firmly. The size of a clone is reported for some rows only, either as once, few or many, or as a class for expanded clones.

d_gene: .; v_gene: TRBV10-3; abundance: few; j_gene: TRBJ1-6; CDR3nt: TGTGCCATCAGTGAGCAGGCCTATAATTCACCCCTCCACTTT; CDR3aa: CAISEQAYNSPLHF
d_gene: .; v_gene: TRBV4-2; abundance: .; j_gene: TRBJ2-1; CDR3nt: TGTGCCAGCAGCCAAGAGTACCACACTGAGCAGTTCTTC; CDR3aa: CASSQEYHTEQFF
d_gene: .; v_gene: TRBV19; abundance: .; j_gene: TRBJ1-1; CDR3nt: TGTGCCAGTAGTGTATCCGTGAACACTGAAGCTTTCTTT; CDR3aa: CASSVSVNTEAFF
d_gene: TRBD2; v_gene: TRBV6-1; abundance: .; j_gene: TRBJ2-1; CDR3nt: TGTGCCAGCAGCGGACTAGCGGGGGGGTGGGGACAGTTCTTC; CDR3aa: CASSGLAGGWGQFF
d_gene: .; v_gene: TRBV30; abundance: .; j_gene: TRBJ1-2; CDR3nt: TGTGCCTGGAGTGTTGGAGTATCTAACTATGGCTACACCTTC; CDR3aa: CAWSVGVSNYGYTF
d_gene: TRBD1; v_gene: TRBV7-2; abundance: .; j_gene: TRBJ2-3; CDR3nt: TGTGCCAGCAGACAGCCGGGACAGGGAGCTACAGATACGCAGTATTTT; CDR3aa: CASRQPGQGATDTQYF
d_gene: .; v_gene: TRBV7-5; abundance: .; j_gene: TRBJ2-7; CDR3nt: TGTGCCAGTAGGCGGGAGAGGTCTTGGGAGCAGTACTTC; CDR3aa: CASRRERSWEQYF
d_gene: .; v_gene: TRBV27; abundance: .; j_gene: TRBJ2-3; CDR3nt: TGTGCCAGCAGTTTGTTTAGCGGTAACACAGATACGCAGTATTTT; CDR3aa: CASSLFSGNTDTQYF
d_gene: .; v_gene: TRBV5-6; abundance: few; j_gene: TRBJ1-1; CDR3nt: TGTGCCAGCAGCTTGGAGGACAGCGTGGCTTTCTTT; CDR3aa: CASSLEDSVAFF
d_gene: .; v_gene: TRBV5-4; abundance: once; j_gene: TRBJ1-3; CDR3nt: TGTGCCAGCAGCTCCCTGGGCAGGGGCGATGGAAACACCATATATTTT; CDR3aa: CASSSLGRGDGNTIYF
d_gene: .; v_gene: TRBV23-1; abundance: few; j_gene: TRBJ1-2; CDR3nt: TGCGCCAGCAGTCAATCGATGGGCAGGGTAAATGGCTACACCTTC; CDR3aa: CASSQSMGRVNGYTF
d_gene: .; v_gene: TRBV7-2; abundance: .; j_gene: TRBJ2-1; CDR3nt: TGTGCCAGCAGCCTAACCGGGTACAATGAGCAGTTCTTC; CDR3aa: CASSLTGYNEQFF
d_gene: .; v_gene: TRBV9; abundance: .; j_gene: TRBJ1-1; CDR3nt: TGTGCCAGCAGCACAGCGGGGGACACTGAAGCTTTCTTT; CDR3aa: CASSTAGDTEAFF
d_gene: TRBD1; v_gene: TRBV7-3; abundance: .; j_gene: TRBJ2-2; CDR3nt: TGTGCCAGCAGCTCAGGGACAGCGAACACCGGGGAGCTGTTTTTT; CDR3aa: CASSSGTANTGELFF
d_gene: .; v_gene: TRBV6-1; abundance: .; j_gene: TRBJ1-6; CDR3nt: TGTGCCAGCAGTGAAACCACACCGGGGGACCTCCACTTT; CDR3aa: CASSETTPGDLHF
d_gene: .; v_gene: TRBV7-3; abundance: .; j_gene: TRBJ1-3; CDR3nt: TGTGCCAGCAGCCCAGGACTCAGCTCTGGAAACACCATATATTTT; CDR3aa: CASSPGLSSGNTIYF
d_gene: TRBD1; v_gene: TRBV7-2; abundance: .; j_gene: TRBJ1-5; CDR3nt: TGTGCCAGCAGCCCGGGACAGGGGGTCTATCAGCCCCAGCATTTT; CDR3aa: CASSPGQGVYQPQHF
d_gene: .; v_gene: TRBV10-2; abundance: .; j_gene: TRBJ2-7; CDR3nt: TGCGCCAGCAGTGGGACAGAATCCTACGAGCAGTACTTC; CDR3aa: CASSGTESYEQYF
d_gene: TRBD2; v_gene: TRBV7-6; abundance: .; j_gene: TRBJ2-2; CDR3nt: TGTGCCAGCAGCTTGACTAGCGGGAGGTACGGGGAGCTGTTTTTT; CDR3aa: CASSLTSGRYGELFF
d_gene: .; v_gene: TRBV2; abundance: .; j_gene: TRBJ1-5; CDR3nt: TGTGCCAGCAGTGAGTTAGGCAGGGGTGGTATTCAGCCCCAGCATTTT; CDR3aa: CASSELGRGGIQPQHF
d_gene: TRBD1; v_gene: TRBV7-9; abundance: few; j_gene: TRBJ2-7; CDR3nt: TGTGCCAGCAGCTCCGACGTGACAGGGCCAATATCCTACGAGCAGTACTTC; CDR3aa: CASSSDVTGPISYEQYF
d_gene: TRBD2; v_gene: TRBV2; abundance: .; j_gene: TRBJ2-5; CDR3nt: TGTGCCAGCAGGGGAGGGGTCGGAGAGACCCAGTACTTC; CDR3aa: CASRGGVGETQYF
d_gene: .; v_gene: TRBV30; abundance: .; j_gene: TRBJ2-1; CDR3nt: TGTGCCTGGAGTGCAGGGGCCTCCTACAATGAGCAGTTCTTC; CDR3aa: CAWSAGASYNEQFF
d_gene: .; v_gene: TRBV7-3; abundance: .; j_gene: TRBJ2-7; CDR3nt: TGTGCCAGCAGCCCGCAGGCAGGGACATACGAGCAGTACTTC; CDR3aa: CASSPQAGTYEQYF
d_gene: TRBD1; v_gene: TRBV30; abundance: few; j_gene: TRBJ1-5; CDR3nt: TGTGCCTGGAGTGTAGTAGGGGGCGGTCAGCCCCAGCATTTT; CDR3aa: CAWSVVGGGQPQHF
d_gene: .; v_gene: TRBV4-3; abundance: .; j_gene: TRBJ1-4; CDR3nt: TGCGCCAGCAGCCAGCCAGGGATTAATGAAAAACTGTTTTTT; CDR3aa: CASSQPGINEKLFF
d_gene: .; v_gene: TRBV15; abundance: .; j_gene: TRBJ1-1; CDR3nt: TGTGCCACCAGCAGAGTGATTGCGGCTTCGGACACTGAAGCTTTCTTT; CDR3aa: CATSRVIAASDTEAFF
d_gene: TRBD2; v_gene: TRBV11-2; abundance: few; j_gene: TRBJ2-7; CDR3nt: TGTGCCAGCAGCTACAATCTAGCGGAGAACTACGAGCAGTACTTC; CDR3aa: CASSYNLAENYEQYF
d_gene: .; v_gene: TRBV7-2; abundance: once; j_gene: TRBJ1-1; CDR3nt: TGTGCCAGCAGCTTGAGGAGGGACACTGAAGCTTTCTTT; CDR3aa: CASSLRRDTEAFF
d_gene: TRBD2; v_gene: TRBV29-1; abundance: .; j_gene: TRBJ2-7; CDR3nt: TGCAGCGTTGATCTGGGCGGGAGCGACGAGCAGTACTTC; CDR3aa: CSVDLGGSDEQYF
d_gene: .; v_gene: TRBV27; abundance: .; j_gene: TRBJ1-5; CDR3nt: TGTGCCAGCAGTTCGGGGCGGGGTCGGGGTAATCAGCCCCAGCATTTT; CDR3aa: CASSSGRGRGNQPQHF
d_gene: TRBD2; v_gene: TRBV9; abundance: once; j_gene: TRBJ2-7; CDR3nt: TGTGCCAGCAGCGTAGGGGCGGGAGTATCCGGCGAGCAGTACTTC; CDR3aa: CASSVGAGVSGEQYF
d_gene: .; v_gene: TRBV5-1; abundance: .; j_gene: TRBJ2-5; CDR3nt: TGCGCCAGCAGCCTTGGGATGACAGGTACCCAAGAGACCCAGTACTTC; CDR3aa: CASSLGMTGTQETQYF
d_gene: .; v_gene: TRBV28; abundance: .; j_gene: TRBJ2-7; CDR3nt: TGTGCCAGCAGCACCCGAGACGAGCAGTACTTC; CDR3aa: CASSTRDEQYF
d_gene: TRBD1; v_gene: TRBV9; abundance: .; j_gene: TRBJ2-7; CDR3nt: TGTGCCAGCAGCCGAGCGGCAGGGGGCATCTACGAGCAGTACTTC; CDR3aa: CASSRAAGGIYEQYF
d_gene: TRBD1; v_gene: TRBV19; abundance: .; j_gene: TRBJ2-7; CDR3nt: TGTGCCAGTAGTGGAGGACAGGGGATGTACGAGCAGTACTTC; CDR3aa: CASSGGQGMYEQYF
d_gene: .; v_gene: TRBV2; abundance: .; j_gene: TRBJ2-3; CDR3nt: TGTGCCAGCAGCCCAAAAGCCCCAGGGAATCCAGATACGCAGTATTTT; CDR3aa: CASSPKAPGNPDTQYF
d_gene: .; v_gene: TRBV4-2; abundance: .; j_gene: TRBJ1-4; CDR3nt: TGTGCCAGCAGCGACTACCGGGTCCTGGCGGGGAAACTGTTTTTT; CDR3aa: CASSDYRVLAGKLFF
d_gene: .; v_gene: TRBV4-3; abundance: .; j_gene: TRBJ2-6; CDR3nt: TGCGCCAGCAGCCAAGATTTCGGGAAATGGGCTGGGGCCAACGTCCTGACTTTC; CDR3aa: CASSQDFGKWAGANVLTF
d_gene: .; v_gene: TRBV7-9; abundance: few; j_gene: TRBJ1-4; CDR3nt: TGTGCCAGCAGCTTCGGACAGAGTAATGAAAAACTGTTTTTT; CDR3aa: CASSFGQSNEKLFF
d_gene: TRBD1; v_gene: TRBV7-8; abundance: .; j_gene: TRBJ1-5; CDR3nt: TGTGCCAGCAGCTTAGTAAGCAGGGGGCGGTATAGCAATCAGCCCCAGCATTTT; CDR3aa: CASSLVSRGRYSNQPQHF
d_gene: .; v_gene: TRBV4-3; abundance: few; j_gene: TRBJ1-1; CDR3nt: TGCGCCAGCAGCCAAGATTTGACAGTACAGAGTACTGAAGCTTTCTTT; CDR3aa: CASSQDLTVQSTEAFF
d_gene: TRBD2; v_gene: TRBV4-2; abundance: .; j_gene: TRBJ2-1; CDR3nt: TGTGCCAGCAGCCGCGGACTAGCGGGGGGCAAGTACAATGAGCAGTTCTTC; CDR3aa: CASSRGLAGGKYNEQFF
d_gene: TRBD1; v_gene: TRBV7-8; abundance: .; j_gene: TRBJ2-5; CDR3nt: TGTGCCAGCAGCCGGGACAGGGGAGAGACCCAGTACTTC; CDR3aa: CASSRDRGETQYF
d_gene: .; v_gene: TRBV7-9; abundance: .; j_gene: TRBJ1-6; CDR3nt: TGTGCCAGCAGCTTTCAGGCCGGATATAATTCACCCCTCCACTTT; CDR3aa: CASSFQAGYNSPLHF
d_gene: .; v_gene: TRBV28; abundance: .; j_gene: TRBJ1-1; CDR3nt: TGTGCCAGCAGTTTATCGGCAGGGACTGAAGCTTTCTTT; CDR3aa: CASSLSAGTEAFF
d_gene: .; v_gene: TRBV6-5; abundance: .; j_gene: TRBJ2-3; CDR3nt: TGTGCCAGCAGTAGCGCTTATACGCAGTATTTT; CDR3aa: CASSSAYTQYF
d_gene: TRBD1; v_gene: TRBV30; abundance: once; j_gene: TRBJ1-1; CDR3nt: TGTGCCTGGACCACAGGGGGCTGGGGCACTGAAGCTTTCTTT; CDR3aa: CAWTTGGWGTEAFF
d_gene: TRBD2; v_gene: TRBV5-4; abundance: .; j_gene: TRBJ2-4; CDR3nt: TGTGCCAGCAGCTATGAACGTGGGGGGGAAAGGAACATTCAGTACTTC; CDR3aa: CASSYERGGERNIQYF
d_gene: TRBD2; v_gene: TRBV19; abundance: .; j_gene: TRBJ2-7; CDR3nt: TGTGCCAGTAGTACAACCATAGCGGGAGGAATGGATGAGCAGTACTTC; CDR3aa: CASSTTIAGGMDEQYF
d_gene: TRBD1; v_gene: TRBV7-6; abundance: .; j_gene: TRBJ2-7; CDR3nt: TGTGCCAGCAGCTTAGGTGTTCGCCGGGACAGAGGGGGCGAGCAGTACTTC; CDR3aa: CASSLGVRRDRGGEQYF
d_gene: TRBD1; v_gene: TRBV19; abundance: few; j_gene: TRBJ2-3; CDR3nt: TGTGCCAGTAGTATACGCCGGGACAGGGGGCGCGATACGCAGTATTTT; CDR3aa: CASSIRRDRGRDTQYF
d_gene: .; v_gene: TRBV2; abundance: few; j_gene: TRBJ2-7; CDR3nt: TGTGCCAGCAACATAGGAGGGGCTCGCTACGAGCAGTACTTC; CDR3aa: CASNIGGARYEQYF
d_gene: TRBD1; v_gene: TRBV7-9; abundance: few; j_gene: TRBJ1-6; CDR3nt: TGTGCCAGCAGCCGGGACAGGGAACATTCACCCCTCCACTTT; CDR3aa: CASSRDREHSPLHF